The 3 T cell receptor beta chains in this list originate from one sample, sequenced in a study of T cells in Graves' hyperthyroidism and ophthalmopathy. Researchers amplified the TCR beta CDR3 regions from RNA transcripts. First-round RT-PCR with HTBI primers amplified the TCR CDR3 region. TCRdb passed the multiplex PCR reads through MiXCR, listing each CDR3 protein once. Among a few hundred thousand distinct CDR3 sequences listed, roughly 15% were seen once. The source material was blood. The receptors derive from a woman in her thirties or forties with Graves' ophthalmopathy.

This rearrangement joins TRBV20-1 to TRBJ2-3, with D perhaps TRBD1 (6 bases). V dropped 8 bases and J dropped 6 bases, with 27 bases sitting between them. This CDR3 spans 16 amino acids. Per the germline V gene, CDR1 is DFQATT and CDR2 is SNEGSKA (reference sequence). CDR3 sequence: CSKAKYRDSAADTQYF. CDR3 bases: TGCAGTAAAGCAAAATACAGGGATTCGGCCGCCGATACGCAGTATTTT.

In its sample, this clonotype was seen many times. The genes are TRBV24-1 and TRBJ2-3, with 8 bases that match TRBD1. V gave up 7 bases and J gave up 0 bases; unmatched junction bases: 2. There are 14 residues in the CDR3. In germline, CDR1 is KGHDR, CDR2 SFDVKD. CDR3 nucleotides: TGTGCCACCAGCGACAGGGGAAGCACAGATACGCAGTATTTT. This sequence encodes CATSDRGSTDTQYF.

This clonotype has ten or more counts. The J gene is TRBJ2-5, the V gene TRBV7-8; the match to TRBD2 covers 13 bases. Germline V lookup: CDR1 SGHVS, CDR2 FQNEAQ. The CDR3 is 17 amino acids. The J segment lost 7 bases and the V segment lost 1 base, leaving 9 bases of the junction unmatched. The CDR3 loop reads CASSLGLAGGREGTQYF. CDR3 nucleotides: TGTGCCAGCAGCTTAGGACTAGCGGGGGGCCGGGAAGGGACCCAGTACTTC. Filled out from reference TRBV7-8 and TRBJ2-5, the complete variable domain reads GAGVSQSPRYKVAKRGQDVALRCDPISGHVSLFWYQQALGQGPEFLTYFQNEAQLDKSGLPSDRFFAERPEGSVSTLKIQRTQQEDSAVYLCASSLGLAGGREGTQYFGPGTRLLVL.